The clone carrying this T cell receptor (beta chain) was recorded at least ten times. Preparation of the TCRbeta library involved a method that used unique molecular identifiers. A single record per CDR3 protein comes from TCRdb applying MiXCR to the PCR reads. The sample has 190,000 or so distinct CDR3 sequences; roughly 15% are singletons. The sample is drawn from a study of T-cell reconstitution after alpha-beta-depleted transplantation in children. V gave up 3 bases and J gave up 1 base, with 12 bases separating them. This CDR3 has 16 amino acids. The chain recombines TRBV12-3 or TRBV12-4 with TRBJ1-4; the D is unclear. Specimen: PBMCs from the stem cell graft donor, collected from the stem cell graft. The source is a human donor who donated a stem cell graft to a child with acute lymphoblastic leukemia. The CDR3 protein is CASSFYGEGTNEKLFF. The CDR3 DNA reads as TGTGCCAGCAGTTTTTACGGGGAAGGAACTAATGAAAAACTGTTTTTT.